Listed below are T cell receptor beta chains from one sample, sequenced in a study of blood T cell repertoires in COVID-19. Clones were sequenced by immunoSEQ multiplex PCR, and TCRdb holds only the in-frame ones, with some missing. The data hold 400,000 to 450,000 clones, with around 89% observed a single time. The sample taken for sequencing was peripheral blood. These TCRs come from a woman aged 50 to 60 with COVID-19, enrolled during active disease. Each CDR3 is given with its conserved first and last residue. The order of the fields is CDR3 length, J gene, clone size, D gene, V gene, CDR3 protein, CDR3 DNA. The D gene is left open where the match is weak. Clone size is stated in some rows and not others, as once, few, many or a class when expanded.

len: 17; j_gene: TRBJ2-3; abundance: -; d_gene: TRBD2; v_gene: TRBV2; CDR3aa: CASRPGLAGGRTDTQYF; CDR3nt: TGTGCCAGCAGGCCGGGACTAGCGGGGGGCCGCACAGATACGCAGTATTTT
len: 16; j_gene: TRBJ1-1; abundance: -; d_gene: -; v_gene: TRBV6-6; CDR3aa: CASSPGRGVMNTEAFF; CDR3nt: TGTGCCAGCAGTCCGGGTAGAGGAGTGATGAACACTGAAGCTTTCTTT
len: 13; j_gene: TRBJ1-2; abundance: -; d_gene: -; v_gene: TRBV27; CDR3aa: CASSAAGLRGYTF; CDR3nt: TGTGCCAGCAGTGCAGCGGGACTGAGGGGCTACACCTTC
len: 14; j_gene: TRBJ2-2; abundance: -; d_gene: TRBD2; v_gene: TRBV19; CDR3aa: CATTSGGMIGELFF; CDR3nt: TGTGCCACTACTAGCGGGGGGATGATCGGGGAGCTGTTTTTT
len: 15; j_gene: TRBJ1-1; abundance: -; d_gene: -; v_gene: TRBV18; CDR3aa: CASSSTGMMNTEAFF; CDR3nt: TGTGCCAGCTCCTCGACAGGTATGATGAACACTGAAGCTTTCTTT
len: 16; j_gene: TRBJ2-3; abundance: once; d_gene: TRBD2; v_gene: TRBV11-3; CDR3aa: CASSTQTSGFTDTQYF; CDR3nt: TGTGCCAGCAGCACACAGACTAGCGGTTTCACAGATACGCAGTATTTT
len: 15; j_gene: TRBJ1-6; abundance: -; d_gene: -; v_gene: TRBV18; CDR3aa: CASSSGTGNSSPLHF; CDR3nt: TGTGCCAGCTCATCGGGAACAGGGAATAGCTCACCCCTCCACTTT
len: 16; j_gene: TRBJ2-7; abundance: -; d_gene: TRBD1; v_gene: TRBV4-1; CDR3aa: CASSQATGTGAYEQYF; CDR3nt: TGCGCCAGCAGCCAAGCTACCGGGACAGGGGCCTACGAGCAGTACTTC
len: 15; j_gene: TRBJ2-3; abundance: -; d_gene: TRBD1; v_gene: TRBV19; CDR3aa: CASDRGQPPADTQYF; CDR3nt: TGTGCCAGCGACAGGGGTCAACCGCCCGCAGATACGCAGTATTTT
len: 12; j_gene: TRBJ2-7; abundance: -; d_gene: -; v_gene: TRBV11-2; CDR3aa: CASSSQIDEQYF; CDR3nt: TGTGCCAGCAGCTCACAGATCGACGAGCAGTACTTC
len: 15; j_gene: TRBJ1-1; abundance: -; d_gene: -; v_gene: TRBV14; CDR3aa: CASSQAWGEGTEAFF; CDR3nt: TGTGCCAGCAGCCAAGCCTGGGGGGAGGGAACTGAAGCTTTCTTT
len: 14; j_gene: TRBJ2-2; abundance: -; d_gene: -; v_gene: TRBV5-1; CDR3aa: CASSLDLVTGELFF; CDR3nt: TGCGCCAGCAGCTTGGACTTAGTCACCGGGGAGCTGTTTTTT
len: 15; j_gene: TRBJ2-6; abundance: -; d_gene: TRBD1; v_gene: TRBV9; CDR3aa: CASSATGAGANVLTF; CDR3nt: TGTGCCAGCAGCGCGACAGGGGCTGGGGCCAACGTCCTGACTTTC
len: 14; j_gene: TRBJ1-1; abundance: few; d_gene: TRBD1; v_gene: TRBV25-1; CDR3aa: CASMDRGLDTEAFF; CDR3nt: TGTGCCAGCATGGACAGGGGGCTCGACACTGAAGCTTTCTTT
len: 16; j_gene: TRBJ2-7; abundance: -; d_gene: -; v_gene: TRBV13; CDR3aa: CASSLQGQGSSYEQYF; CDR3nt: TGTGCCAGCAGCTTGCAGGGCCAGGGGAGCTCCTACGAGCAGTACTTC
len: 13; j_gene: TRBJ1-1; abundance: -; d_gene: -; v_gene: TRBV24-1; CDR3aa: CATSESGYTEAFF; CDR3nt: TGTGCCACCAGTGAATCAGGGTATACTGAAGCTTTCTTT
len: 16; j_gene: TRBJ2-1; abundance: -; d_gene: TRBD2; v_gene: TRBV7-2; CDR3aa: CASSQRVTSGYNEQFF; CDR3nt: TGTGCCAGCAGCCAGAGGGTGACTAGCGGTTACAATGAGCAGTTCTTC
len: 14; j_gene: TRBJ1-2; abundance: many; d_gene: -; v_gene: TRBV6-5; CDR3aa: CASSYSKGDYGYTF; CDR3nt: TGTGCCAGCAGTTACTCGAAGGGAGACTATGGCTACACCTTC
len: 19; j_gene: TRBJ2-7; abundance: -; d_gene: TRBD2; v_gene: TRBV19; CDR3aa: CASSPFGTSGGGVRLEQYF; CDR3nt: TGTGCCAGTAGTCCGTTTGGGACTAGCGGGGGGGGCGTCAGGTTGGAGCAGTACTTC